The clone carrying this T cell receptor beta chain has just a few counts. Its cognate antigen is unknown. The PCR contained 60 Vbeta and 13 Jbeta primers. Produced via immunoSEQ multiplex PCR; TCRdb's table is partial and in-frame only. The sample has over 250,000 clones, more than 80% seen once. This record comes from a study of cytomegalovirus exposure and HLA in healthy donors. General study results and limits: Later analysis showed TCR association rates varying by HLA locus, highest for DRB1 and lowest for HLA-C. A later analysis reportedly found that, within productive TCRs, an Asian-associated ancestry cluster had fewer N-insertions than the mean observed across the approximately 690 donors. A later analysis found most CMV-associated TCR beta chains apparently HLA-restricted.

In nominal health when sampled, donors likely had unrecorded immune exposures nonetheless. Trimming cost V 4 bases and J 7 bases; bases outside gene matches: 5. Looked up from germline, CDR1 is SGHVS and CDR2 is FNYEAQ. This CDR3 is 15 amino acids long. The clonotype was recovered from a man between 35 and 55 years old in good health and CMV-seropositive. Source material: PBMCs. The chain carries TRBV7-6 and TRBJ1-4; 11 bases are shared with TRBD1. The CDR3 nucleotides read TGTGCCAGCAGCTCTACCGGGACAGGGGGTGAAAAACTGTTTTTT. It is translated as CASSSTGTGGEKLFF.